This is a list of T cell receptor beta chains from one sample in a study of T cells in Graves' hyperthyroidism and ophthalmopathy. TCRdb fed the multiplex PCR reads into MiXCR, producing one record per CDR3 protein. The sample includes hundreds of thousands of distinct CDR3 sequences, about 35% of them seen just once. Sequencing was carried out using blood. The receptors derive from a woman in her forties with Graves' hyperthyroidism. Each CDR3 is given with its conserved first and last residue. The D gene is left open where the match is weak. The listing skips clone size in some rows; elsewhere it reads once, few, many or a size class.

cdr3_nt: TGTGCCAGCAAAACGACCGGGACAGCTAACTATGGCTACACCTTC; cdr3_aa: CASKTTGTANYGYTF; clone_size: -; d_call: TRBD1; v_call: TRBV27; cdr3_length: 15; j_call: TRBJ1-2
cdr3_nt: TGTGCCAGCAGTGAGCACCCCCACATTATCCAAGAGACCCAGTACTTC; cdr3_aa: CASSEHPHIIQETQYF; clone_size: many; d_call: -; v_call: TRBV2; cdr3_length: 16; j_call: TRBJ2-5
cdr3_nt: TGTGCCAGCAGTGGCAGCGCAGCTTTCTTT; cdr3_aa: CASSGSAAFF; clone_size: few; d_call: -; v_call: TRBV7-9; cdr3_length: 10; j_call: TRBJ1-1
cdr3_nt: TGTGCCAGCAGCTCAGTCGAGGGTAGTAATCAGCCCCAGCATTTT; cdr3_aa: CASSSVEGSNQPQHF; clone_size: -; d_call: -; v_call: TRBV7-8; cdr3_length: 15; j_call: TRBJ1-5
cdr3_nt: TGTGCCAGCAGTTGGCAGGGAAATCAGTACTTC; cdr3_aa: CASSWQGNQYF; clone_size: -; d_call: -; v_call: TRBV6-5; cdr3_length: 11; j_call: TRBJ2-7
cdr3_nt: TGTGCCATCAGTGAGAAAGTGGACAGGGAAGAGGACGAGCAGTACTTC; cdr3_aa: CAISEKVDREEDEQYF; clone_size: once; d_call: TRBD1; v_call: TRBV10-3; cdr3_length: 16; j_call: TRBJ2-7
cdr3_nt: TGTGCCAGTAGTATAAGGGACACACCAGTGAGCCACTTT; cdr3_aa: CASSIRDTPVSHF; clone_size: -; d_call: -; v_call: TRBV19; cdr3_length: 13; j_call: TRBJ1-6
cdr3_nt: TGTGCCAGCAGCGTAGTAGGGACTAGCGCTGAAGAGACCCAGTACTTC; cdr3_aa: CASSVVGTSAEETQYF; clone_size: -; d_call: TRBD2; v_call: TRBV9; cdr3_length: 16; j_call: TRBJ2-5
cdr3_nt: TGCAGTGCTCTTCTGCCTCGGGGATCCGCTGAAGCTTTCTTT; cdr3_aa: CSALLPRGSAEAFF; clone_size: -; d_call: -; v_call: TRBV20-1; cdr3_length: 14; j_call: TRBJ1-1
cdr3_nt: TGCAGTGCCACAGTGGGACAGAGTAACTATGGCTACACCTTC; cdr3_aa: CSATVGQSNYGYTF; clone_size: few; d_call: TRBD1; v_call: TRBV20-1; cdr3_length: 14; j_call: TRBJ1-2
cdr3_nt: TGTGCCAGCAGCTTAGACAGGACATCGGCCAACGTCCTGACTTTC; cdr3_aa: CASSLDRTSANVLTF; clone_size: -; d_call: -; v_call: TRBV7-6; cdr3_length: 15; j_call: TRBJ2-6
cdr3_nt: TGTGCCTGTCAGGAACTTGAAGCTTTCTTT; cdr3_aa: CACQELEAFF; clone_size: few; d_call: -; v_call: TRBV30; cdr3_length: 10; j_call: TRBJ1-1
cdr3_nt: TGTGCCAGCAGTTTCGGCTCCGCTAACTATGGCTACACCTTC; cdr3_aa: CASSFGSANYGYTF; clone_size: many; d_call: -; v_call: TRBV6-5; cdr3_length: 14; j_call: TRBJ1-2
cdr3_nt: TGTGCCAGCAGCTTTCAGACAGATTACGAGCAGTACTTC; cdr3_aa: CASSFQTDYEQYF; clone_size: many; d_call: -; v_call: TRBV7-6; cdr3_length: 13; j_call: TRBJ2-7
cdr3_nt: TGTGCCAGTAGTCTTCCGGGACAGGGGGATTATAATTCACCCCTCCACTTT; cdr3_aa: CASSLPGQGDYNSPLHF; clone_size: -; d_call: TRBD1; v_call: TRBV19; cdr3_length: 17; j_call: TRBJ1-6